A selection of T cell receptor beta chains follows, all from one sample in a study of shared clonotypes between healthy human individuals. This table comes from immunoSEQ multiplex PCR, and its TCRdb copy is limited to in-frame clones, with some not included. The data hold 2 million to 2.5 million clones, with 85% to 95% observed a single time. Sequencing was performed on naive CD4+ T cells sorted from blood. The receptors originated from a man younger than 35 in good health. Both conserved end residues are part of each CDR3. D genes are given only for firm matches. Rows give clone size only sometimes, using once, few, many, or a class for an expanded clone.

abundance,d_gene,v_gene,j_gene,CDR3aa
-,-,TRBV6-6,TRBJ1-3,CASSLGNSGNTIYF
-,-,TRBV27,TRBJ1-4,CASSLSRWTNEKLFF
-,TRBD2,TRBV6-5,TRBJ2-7,CASSQGLAHEQYF
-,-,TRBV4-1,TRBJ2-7,CASSQDQGRVEQYF
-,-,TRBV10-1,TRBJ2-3,CASAAGSDQTQYF
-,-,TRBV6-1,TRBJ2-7,CASSEQTRRTYEQYF
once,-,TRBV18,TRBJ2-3,CASSPVRGFTDTQYF
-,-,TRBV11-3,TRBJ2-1,CASSRKAGVDYDEQFF
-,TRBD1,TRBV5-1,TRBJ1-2,CASSLDRQGEYGYTF
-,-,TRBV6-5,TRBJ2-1,CASSSPIRGQFF
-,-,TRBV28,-,CASRTSGISYEQYF
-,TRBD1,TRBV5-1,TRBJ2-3,CASRATGLSTDTQYF
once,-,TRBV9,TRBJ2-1,CASSVGLDGVYNEQFF
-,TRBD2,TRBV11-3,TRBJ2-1,CASSLRRGGRNEQFF
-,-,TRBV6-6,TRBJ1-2,CASSGSTNYGYTF
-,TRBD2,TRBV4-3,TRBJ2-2,CASSQDRLAGNTGELFF
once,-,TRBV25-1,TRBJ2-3,CASRQSTDTQYF
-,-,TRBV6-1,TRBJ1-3,CASRTVSPSGNTIYF
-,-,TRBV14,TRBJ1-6,CASSQDAPGRVSPLHF
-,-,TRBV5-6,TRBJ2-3,CASSLVGVTGDTDTQYF
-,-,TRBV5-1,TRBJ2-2,CASSFASGELFF
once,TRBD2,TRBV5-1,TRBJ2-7,CASSLTGLAYEQYF
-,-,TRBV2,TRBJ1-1,CASSPKRAQDTEAFF
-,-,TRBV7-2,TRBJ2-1,CASSFYQGSYNEQFF
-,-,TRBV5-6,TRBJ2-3,CASSLKGLLPADTQYF
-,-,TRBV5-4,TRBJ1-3,CASSFQGSGNTIYF
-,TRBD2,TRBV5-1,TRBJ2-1,CASSLGAGGYNEQFF
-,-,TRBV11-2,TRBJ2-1,CASSSISEQFF
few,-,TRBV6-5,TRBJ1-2,CASSRIEAGSYGYTF
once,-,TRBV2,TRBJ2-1,CASSARLTSYNEQFF
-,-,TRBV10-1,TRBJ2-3,CASSGTQGRTDTQYF
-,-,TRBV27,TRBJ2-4,CASSLTGITKNIQYF
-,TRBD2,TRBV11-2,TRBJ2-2,CATGGSRLNTGELFF
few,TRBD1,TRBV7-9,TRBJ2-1,CASSLEGTGYNEQFF
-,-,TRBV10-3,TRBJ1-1,CAISERYTEAFF
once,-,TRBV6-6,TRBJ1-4,CASTAGDEKLFF
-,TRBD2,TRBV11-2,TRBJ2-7,CASSSGLAYEQYF
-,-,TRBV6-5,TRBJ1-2,CASRHWPPRFGYTF
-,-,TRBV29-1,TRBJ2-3,CSALGGGTDTQYF
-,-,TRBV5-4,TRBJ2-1,CAGSLAGTYNEQFF